These 19 T cell receptor beta chains came from one sample sequenced in a study of blood T cell repertoires in COVID-19. The protocol was immunoSEQ multiplex PCR, while the TCRdb copy is restricted to in-frame clones and leaves out a portion. The sample consists of about 150,000 clones, approximately 86% of them appearing once. The specimen was peripheral blood. These receptors were taken from a woman aged 65 to 85 with acute or convalescent COVID-19.

A word on this clone: The same CDR3 arises from other DNA sequences in this sample as well. The chain uses TRBV9 and TRBJ2-5; 10 bases are shared with TRBD1. The germline V gene encodes CDR1 SGDLS and CDR2 YYNGEE. This CDR3 has 16 residues. After removal of 2 bases from V and 1 base from J, the junction contained 5 bases not matched to a gene. The DNA of the CDR3 is TGTGCCAGCAGCGTGATCGGGACAGGGGTCCAAGAGACCCAGTACTTC. Protein sequence: CASSVIGTGVQETQYF.

The J gene is TRBJ1-2, the V gene TRBV6-1; possible D gene TRBD1, 5 bases. CDR1 MNHNS and CDR2 SASEGT come from the germline V gene. Deletions cut 2 bases from V and 10 bases from J, with 20 bases between. The CDR3 extends over 15 amino acids. For the CDR3, the DNA is TGTGCCAGCAGTGAATATTTATGGGGGGAGTCAGTCTACACCTTC. This codes for CASSEYLWGESVYTF.

The chain employs TRBV7-9 and TRBJ2-2; D ambiguous. In germline, CDR1 is SEHNR, CDR2 FQNEAQ (reference sequence). The CDR3 runs to 13 residues. The germline V and J ends were trimmed by 10 bases and 1 base, with 10 bases remaining between them. CDR3 in DNA: TGTGCCATCCGTCGCGGGAACACCGGGGAGCTGTTTTTT. Amino acids: CAIRRGNTGELFF.

The J gene is TRBJ2-4, the V gene TRBV6-1; the match to TRBD1 covers 7 bases. The germline CDR1 and CDR2 sequences are MNHNS and SASEGT. The V gene end was trimmed by 1 base and the J gene end by 6 bases; junction bases not matched to a gene: 0. CDR3 length equals 13 residues. CDR3 coding DNA: TGTGCCAGCAGTGAAGACAGGGGAAACATTCAGTACTTC. Translating it yields CASSEDRGNIQYF.

This clone occurred once. The chain recombines TRBV2 with TRBJ2-3; TRBD2 aligns across 9 bases. The CDR3 extends over 12 amino acids. Trimming took 8 bases from V and 9 from J; bases not matched to a gene: 6. The germline gives CDR1 SNHLY, CDR2 FYNNEI. This CDR3 reads CASGGGAETQYF. The CDR3 bases are TGTGCCAGCGGCGGGGGGGCTGAGACGCAGTATTTT.

The chain combines TRBV19 with TRBJ1-4; the match to TRBD1 covers 7 bases. CDR1 and CDR2 (germline): LNHDA, SQIVND (reference sequence). J gave up 4 bases and V 4 bases, and 3 bases lay outside the gene matches. The CDR3 is 14 residues long. The CDR3 coding sequence is TGTGCCAGTAGTACCTGGGACAGTAATGAAAAACTGTTTTTT. Translated, it gives CASSTWDSNEKLFF.

The chain links TRBV7-2 to TRBJ1-6; possibly TRBD1 for D (5 bases). Deletions cut 5 bases from V and 14 bases from J, with 13 bases between. This CDR3 contains 12 residues. Germline loops: CDR1 SGHTA, CDR2 FQGNSA. This CDR3 is CASSVRVGALHF. As DNA, the CDR3 is TGTGCCAGCAGCGTCAGGGTTGGGGCCCTCCACTTT.

J is TRBJ2-7 and V is TRBV20-1; 10 bases fit TRBD1. Germline V CDR1 and CDR2: DFQATT, SNEGSKA (reference sequence). V lost 6 bases, J lost 0 bases, and 5 bases stayed unmatched. The CDR3 covers 14 residues. The CDR3 reads CSASGTGASYEQYF. In nucleotides, the CDR3 is TGCAGTGCGAGTGGGACAGGGGCCTCCTACGAGCAGTACTTC.

The V call is TRBV7-2, the J call TRBJ2-1, with D perhaps TRBD1 (7 bases). V dropped 1 base and J dropped 3 bases, with 13 bases sitting between them. The germline CDR1 and CDR2 sequences are SGHTA and FQGNSA. The CDR3 length is 16 residues. The CDR3 DNA reads TGTGCCAGCAGCTTAGGCAGCAGGGGGGTCTACAATGAGCAGTTCTTC. Translated, it gives CASSLGSRGVYNEQFF. Using reference TRBV7-2 and TRBJ2-1 for the parts outside the CDR3, the full variable domain is GAGVSQSPSNKVTEKGKDVELRCDPISGHTALYWYRQSLGQGLEFLIYFQGNSAPDKSGLPSDRFSAERTGGSVSTLTIQRTQQEDSAVYLCASSLGSRGVYNEQFFGPGTRLTVL.

J is TRBJ1-3 and V is TRBV9, with a weak D call TRBD1 (6 bases). V lost 4 bases, J lost 0 bases, and 14 bases lay in between. Looked up from germline, CDR1 is SGDLS and CDR2 is YYNGEE. The CDR3 sequence is 16 residues long. CDR3 sequence: CASSPHRAFSGNTIYF. CDR3 in DNA: TGTGCCAGCAGCCCCCACAGGGCCTTCTCTGGAAACACCATATATTTT.

The chain uses TRBV6-2 or TRBV6-3 and TRBJ1-2; D not resolved. Trimming cost V 3 bases and J 6 bases, with 29 bases left between them. Germline lookup yields CDR1 MNHEY and CDR2 SVGEGT. The CDR3 runs to 19 residues. CDR3: CASSYRLTLSLGSGNGYTF. For the CDR3, the DNA is TGTGCCAGCAGTTATAGACTCACCCTCTCGTTGGGGAGTGGGAATGGCTACACCTTC.

V is TRBV3-1 (or the pseudogene TRBV3-2) and J is TRBJ2-1; TRBD2 matches 8 bases. V lost 2 bases and J lost 7; bases outside the gene matches: 16. Germline V gene lookup returns CDR1 LGHDT and CDR2 YNNKEL (reference sequence). The CDR3 is made up of 18 amino acids. CDR3 in amino acids: CASSQWGLWRGAPNEQFF. The CDR3 DNA reads TGTGCCAGCAGCCAATGGGGGCTGTGGCGGGGGGCCCCAAATGAGCAGTTCTTC.

The V and J genes are TRBV11-2 and TRBJ1-5; D might be TRBD1 (5 bases). CDR1 SGHAT and CDR2 FQNNGV come from the germline V gene. The CDR3 runs 15 residues. Trimming left V 1 base short and J 6 bases short, with 13 bases between. CDR3 nucleotide sequence: TGTGCCAGCAGCTTAGGAGGCAGGGCTGGTCAGCCCCAGCATTTT. Protein sequence: CASSLGGRAGQPQHF.

The count of this clone is one. This chain links TRBV18 with TRBJ1-1; D may be TRBD1 (6 bases). V was clipped by 0 bases and J by 2 bases, with 10 bases between them. The CDR3 has 15 residues. In germline, CDR1 is KGHSH, CDR2 LQKENI. This CDR3 reads CASSPPDRPNTEAFF. CDR3 DNA: TGTGCCAGCTCACCACCAGACAGGCCTAACACTGAAGCTTTCTTT.

The chain joins TRBV6-1 to TRBJ1-5, with TRBD1 as a possible D gene (6 bases). Trimming pared 3 bases from V and 4 bases from J, leaving 13 bases between. CDR1 MNHNS and CDR2 SASEGT come from the germline V gene. This CDR3 has 15 amino acids. The CDR3 is CASSDIDRINQPQHF. CDR3 nucleotides: TGTGCCAGCAGTGATATCGACAGGATTAATCAGCCCCAGCATTTT.

V usage is TRBV6-5 and J usage is TRBJ1-6; 9 nucleotides align to TRBD1. CDR3 size: 16 residues. Germline CDR1 and CDR2: MNHEY and SVGAGI. V shed 0 bases and J 8 bases; nucleotides not matched to a gene: 5. The CDR3 nucleotides are TGTGCCAGCAGTTACTCGAAGGGACAGGGACATTCACCCCTCCACTTT. Protein: CASSYSKGQGHSPLHF.

This rearrangement joins TRBV9 to TRBJ2-6; no firm D call. V was cut by 1 base and J by 1 base, with 21 bases left in between. This CDR3 has 20 amino acids. The germline V gene has CDR1 SGDLS and CDR2 YYNGEE. The chain's CDR3 is CASSVQAGPRLLSGANVLTF. In nucleotides, the CDR3 is TGTGCCAGCAGCGTACAGGCAGGCCCACGTCTCCTGTCTGGGGCCAACGTCCTGACTTTC.

This clone came up once. The chain links TRBV7-2 to TRBJ2-5; the D gene is possibly TRBD2 (5 bases). V lost 1 base and J lost 2, with 14 bases in between. Germline V gene sequence: CDR1 SGHTA, CDR2 FQGNSA. The CDR3 is 16 residues long. The CDR3 loop reads CASSLEPRDGQETQYF. Here the CDR3 DNA reads TGTGCCAGCAGCTTAGAGCCGAGGGATGGTCAAGAGACCCAGTACTTC.

The V gene is TRBV6-2 or TRBV6-3, the J gene TRBJ1-1; TRBD1 aligns across 7 bases. The junction had 6 bases not matched to a gene; V was cut back by 5 bases and J by 3 bases. The CDR3 has 14 residues. The germline gives CDR1 MNHEY, CDR2 SVGEGT. The CDR3 sequence is CASSAGTDYTEAFF. The CDR3 bases are TGTGCCAGCAGTGCCGGGACAGACTACACTGAAGCTTTCTTT.